These 32 T cell receptor beta chains share one sample of origin, sequenced in a study of CD8 T cells in ankylosing spondylitis (dated by TCRdb to 2016 to 2017). Library creation used 5' RACE. The run used an Illumina HiSeq 2500. TCRdb ran its own pipeline on the public reads, namely fastp trimming at Q25 and MiXCR clone calling, and kept in-frame beta chains. Every distinct CDR3 protein forms one entry, paired with its most common genes and DNA. The sample table contains about 280,000 distinct CDR3 sequences; only one count was recorded for 15% to 20% of them. The ten most abundant clones make up 7.8% of the sample. Source material: blood, either unsorted or a sorted T cell fraction (not recorded which). The receptors were gathered from a male donor with ankylosing spondylitis or in good health (not recorded which).

Ten or more counts support this clonotype. The rearrangement joins TRBV7-2 to TRBJ1-5; D ambiguous. This CDR3 contains 14 residues. The V end was cut by 5 bases, the J end by 6 bases, with 14 bases between. The germline gives CDR1 SGHTA, CDR2 FQGNSA. CDR3 nucleotides: TGTGCCAGCAGCGCCAGTGGGCTGGTTCAGCCCCAGCATTTT. Amino acid sequence: CASSASGLVQPQHF.

This clonotype has a count of ten or more. The chain links TRBV10-3 to TRBJ1-5, with a possible D match to TRBD1 (5 bases). CDR1 is ENHRY and CDR2 is SYGVKD in the germline V gene. The V and J ends lost 2 bases and 0 bases respectively, with 11 bases between them. The CDR3 totals 16 residues. The CDR3 nucleotides read TGTGCCATCAGTGAGGGTGGCGGGGGTAGCAATCAGCCCCAGCATTTT. This sequence encodes CAISEGGGGSNQPQHF.

This clonotype was found a few times. This chain connects TRBV7-9 to TRBJ2-3, with D perhaps TRBD1 or TRBD2 (6 bases each). Germline assignment: CDR1 SEHNR and CDR2 FQNEAQ (reference sequence). The V end was cut by 8 bases, the J end by 2 bases, with 11 bases between. The CDR3 is made up of 13 amino acids. As DNA, the CDR3 is TGTGCCAGCGGAGGGGGGTACACAGATACGCAGTATTTT. Its translation: CASGGGYTDTQYF.

The gene calls are TRBV7-6 and TRBJ1-1; 7 bases fit TRBD1. V was clipped by 4 bases and J by 3 bases; unmatched bases: 8. The CDR3 has 15 residues. CDR1 is SGHVS and CDR2 is FNYEAQ in the germline V gene. CDR3 sequence (DNA): TGTGCCAGCAGCTCCTCCGGGACAGCGGACACTGAAGCTTTCTTT. Translation gives CASSSSGTADTEAFF.

Worth noting for this clonotype: A much larger clone differs by one base, so this may be a read error. The V and J genes are TRBV11-2 and TRBJ2-3, with D hard to call. Germline V gene sequence: CDR1 SGHAT, CDR2 FQNNGV. The CDR3 loop spans 15 amino acids. The V gene lost 0 bases and the J gene lost 4 bases, with 11 bases spanning the gap. The CDR3 nucleotides are TGTGCCAGCAGCTTAGAGGGGTCCCCCGCAGATACGCAGTATTTT. Its protein is CASSLEGSPADTQYF.

This clonotype has a handful of counts. The CDR3 loop is CASRRTATTQETQYF. The CDR3 bases are TGTGCCAGCAGGCGGACAGCCACCACCCAAGAGACCCAGTACTTC. V usage is TRBV12-3 or TRBV12-4 and J usage is TRBJ2-5; tentatively, D is TRBD1 (6 bases). V lost 6 bases, J lost 1 base, and 15 bases lay in between. The CDR3 extends over 15 amino acids.

The table lists this clonotype with a count of one. Its ends do not fully match the called genes, so a read error is possible. This chain connects TRBV12-3 or TRBV12-4 to TRBJ1-5; the match to TRBD1 covers 11 bases. The CDR3 covers 18 residues. CDR3 sequence reads: CTSSLSDYGQGARQPQHF. CDR3 in DNA: TGTACCAGCAGTTTATCGGACTACGGACAGGGGGCTCGACAGCCCCAGCATTTT.

This clonotype was seen only a few times. The chain joins TRBV2 to TRBJ2-7; D remains ambiguous. The CDR3 length is 13 residues. Germline CDR1 SNHLY, CDR2 FYNNEI. The V and J ends lost 1 base and 5 bases respectively, with 9 bases between them. This CDR3 reads CASSEVGFHEQYV. The CDR3 bases are TGTGCCAGCAGTGAAGTGGGGTTTCACGAGCAGTACGTC.

The chain joins TRBV9 to TRBJ1-4; unclear D gene. CDR3 length: 16 residues. V lost 0 bases to trimming and J lost 0 bases, with 9 bases between them. The germline gives CDR1 SGDLS, CDR2 YYNGEE. In nucleotides, the CDR3 is TGTGCCAGCAGCGTAGGTCCGGAATCAACTAATGAAAAACTGTTTTTT. Translating it yields CASSVGPESTNEKLFF.

This clonotype has a handful of counts. The chain links TRBV10-1 to TRBJ2-1; D is uncertain. Trimming left V 0 bases short and J 0 bases short, with 12 bases between. The CDR3 is 17 amino acids. The germline V gene has CDR1 WNHNN and CDR2 SYGVQD (reference sequence). CDR3 residues: CASSESRTGLSYNEQFF. The CDR3 DNA sequence: TGCGCCAGCAGTGAGTCTCGGACGGGTCTCTCCTACAATGAGCAGTTCTTC.

The gene calls are TRBV2 and TRBJ2-7; 12 nucleotides match TRBD2. The germline V gene has CDR1 SNHLY and CDR2 FYNNEI. With 8 bases clipped from V and 5 bases from J, the junction kept 7 bases outside the gene matches. This CDR3 region has 14 residues. DNA of the CDR3: TGTGCCAGCCACTCGGGACTAGCGGGCGACGAGCAGTACGTC. Translation: CASHSGLAGDEQYV.

The sample holds a few counts of this clonotype. The junction and the germline gene differ at one end; a read error may be behind it. The chain uses TRBV7-3 and TRBJ1-2, with D unresolved. There are 14 residues in the CDR3. Looked up from germline, CDR1 is SGHTA and CDR2 is FQGTGA. The CDR3 loop reads CASSLTGLNYGYTF. CDR3 coding DNA: TGTGCCAGCAGCCTAACGGGTCTAAACTATGGCTACACCTTC.

This chain joins TRBV5-1 and TRBJ2-7; D unclear. Germline loops: CDR1 SGHRS, CDR2 YFSETQ. The V and J ends lost 0 bases and 0 bases respectively, with 10 bases between them. The CDR3 sequence is 15 residues long. CDR3 sequence reads: CASSLGARGSYEQYV. CDR3 nucleotide sequence: TGCGCCAGCAGCTTGGGGGCACGAGGCTCCTACGAGCAGTACGTC.

The sample holds a few counts of this clonotype. The rearrangement joins TRBV12-3 or TRBV12-4 to TRBJ1-4, with 12 bases identical to TRBD1. With 6 bases clipped from V and 8 bases from J, the junction kept 4 bases outside the gene matches. The CDR3 totals 14 residues. The CDR3 nucleotides read TGTGCCAGCAGCTCCGGGACAGGGGGCGAAAAACTGTTTTTT. This encodes CASSSGTGGEKLFF.

The chain employs TRBV12-3 or TRBV12-4 and TRBJ2-3; a possible D gene is TRBD2 (7 bases). This CDR3 is built from 14 residues. V was trimmed by 6 bases and J by 4 bases, leaving 14 bases between them. The CDR3 DNA sequence: TGTGCCAGCAGACAACGGGGGGCCTCAGATACGCAGTATTTT. This sequence encodes CASRQRGASDTQYF.

The chain is built from TRBV20-1 and TRBJ2-1; 9 nucleotides align to TRBD1. V lost 0 bases and J lost 0; bases outside the gene matches: 3. The CDR3 extends over 16 amino acids. Germline values: CDR1 DFQATT, CDR2 SNEGSKA (reference sequence). CDR3 bases: TGCAGTGCTAGAGATTGGACAGGGGCCTCCTACAATGAGCAGTTCTTC. It is translated as CSARDWTGASYNEQFF.

The chain couples TRBV11-3 to TRBJ2-1; D gene ambiguous. The CDR3 has 13 residues. Germline CDR1 and CDR2: SGHNT and YENEEA. V shed 5 bases and J shed 7 bases, with 12 bases lying between them. CDR3 sequence: CASSHPGRNEQFF. The DNA for the CDR3 is TGTGCCAGCAGCCACCCAGGACGGAATGAGCAGTTCTTC.

Many counts were recorded for this clonotype. The chain has TRBV28 and TRBJ2-5, with 8 bases identical to TRBD1. There are 14 residues in the CDR3. The germline V gene encodes CDR1 MDHEN and CDR2 SYDVKM. V trimming: 5 bases; J trimming: 4 bases; junction bases outside the gene matches: 6. The chain's CDR3 is CASSLDRVPETQYF. The CDR3 DNA sequence: TGTGCCAGCAGTCTGGACAGGGTACCAGAGACCCAGTACTTC.

The table lists this clonotype with a count of one. The J gene is TRBJ2-6, the V gene TRBV24-1; D is perhaps TRBD1 (5 bases). This CDR3 spans 16 amino acids. Trimming pared 6 bases from V and 1 base from J, leaving 12 bases between. Germline CDR1 KGHDR, CDR2 SFDVKD. The CDR3 DNA reads as TGTGCCACCAGTTCTGATCCAGGGTCTGGGGCCAACGTCCTGACTTTC. This codes for CATSSDPGSGANVLTF.

The chain recombines TRBV5-1 with TRBJ1-5; no definite D call. Germline V gene data show CDR1 as SGHRS and CDR2 as YFSETQ. The CDR3 spans 15 residues. The V end was cut by 0 bases, the J end by 3 bases, with 10 bases between. The CDR3 sequence: CASSLEFGPNQPQHF. CDR3 in DNA: TGCGCCAGCAGCTTGGAGTTCGGGCCCAATCAGCCCCAGCATTTT.

This clonotype was counted between two and nine times. The chain combines TRBV11-2 with TRBJ2-3; possibly TRBD2 for D (5 bases). CDR3 length: 13 residues. The V end was cut by 10 bases, the J end by 1 base, with 12 bases between. Germline V lookup: CDR1 SGHAT, CDR2 FQNNGV. The CDR3 region is CATQDFRTDTQYF. The DNA of the CDR3 is TGTGCCACCCAGGACTTCCGCACAGATACGCAGTATTTT.

The chain has TRBV24-1 and TRBJ2-3; D might be TRBD1 (6 bases). The CDR3 is made up of 13 amino acids. V gave up 4 bases and J gave up 10 bases, with 14 bases separating them. Germline V gene data show CDR1 as KGHDR and CDR2 as SFDVKD. In DNA form, the CDR3 reads TGTGCCACCAGTGACGCCGACAGGAGTGCGCAGTATTTT. Translated, it gives CATSDADRSAQYF.

The rearrangement uses TRBV4-2 and TRBJ2-6; D tentatively reads TRBD1 or TRBD2 (5 bases each). The V and J ends lost 4 bases and 0 bases respectively, with 13 bases between them. The germline CDR1 and CDR2 sequences are LGHNA and YNFKEQ. The CDR3 is made up of 17 amino acids. DNA for the CDR3: TGTGCCAGCAGCCGGGGGACCGTTAGCTCTGGGGCCAACGTCCTGACTTTC. Translating gives CASSRGTVSSGANVLTF.

The sample holds a few counts of this clonotype. This chain links TRBV7-3 with TRBJ1-6, with no clear D. Between the trimmed V and J ends, which lost 2 bases and 5 bases, there was a span of 7 bases. There are 14 residues in the CDR3. Germline values: CDR1 SGHTA, CDR2 FQGTGA. DNA of the CDR3: TGTGCCAGCAGCTTAGACGGGAATAATTCACCCCTCCACTTT. It translates to CASSLDGNNSPLHF.

The table lists this clonotype with a few counts. V gene TRBV10-3 combines with J gene TRBJ2-2; maybe TRBD1 (5 bases). Trimming removed 8 bases at V and 2 bases at J, with 12 bases between. This CDR3 has 14 amino acids. The V gene's germline CDR1 is ENHRY and CDR2 SYGVKD. The CDR3 reads CAIGRRDNTGELFF. The CDR3 coding sequence is TGTGCCATCGGGCGCAGGGATAACACCGGGGAGCTGTTTTTT.

This clonotype was recorded a few times. The V gene is TRBV20-1, the J gene TRBJ1-4, with D possibly TRBD1 on 6 matching bases. This CDR3 spans 15 amino acids. Between the trimmed V and J ends, which lost 6 bases and 5 bases, there was a span of 19 bases. Germline V gene sequence: CDR1 DFQATT, CDR2 SNEGSKA (reference sequence). The CDR3 DNA follows: TGCAGTGCCCATAGGACAGCCCTGAGGAATGAAAAACTGTTTTTT. This translates into CSAHRTALRNEKLFF.

This rearrangement joins TRBV18 to TRBJ1-1; 7 positions agree with TRBD1. Trimming removed 2 bases from V and 6 bases from J; junction bases left unmatched: 3. CDR3 length: 13 residues. Germline assignment: CDR1 KGHSH and CDR2 LQKENI. CDR3 in DNA: TGTGCCAGCTCACCATGGGACAGCCCTGAAGCTTTCTTT. This translates into CASSPWDSPEAFF.

This clonotype was detected a few times. The rearrangement links TRBV29-1 to TRBJ2-1, with D unresolved. Germline V CDR1 and CDR2: SQVTM, ANQGSEA. This CDR3 has 12 residues. V lost 3 bases and J lost 3, with 6 bases in between. Here the CDR3 DNA reads TGCAGCGTTGACCCAGGCTACAATGAGCAGTTCTTC. Protein: CSVDPGYNEQFF.

The chain employs TRBV11-1 and TRBJ2-1, with 7 bases identical to TRBD2. Germline V gives CDR1 SGHAT, CDR2 FQDESV (reference sequence). The trim removed 1 base at V and 5 bases at J, leaving 8 bases unmatched. The CDR3 sequence is 16 residues long. The CDR3 bases are TGTGCCAGCAGCTTAGAGGGGCCGGGGAGGGACAATGAGCAGTTCTTC. It codes for CASSLEGPGRDNEQFF.

This clonotype was picked up a small number of times. V and J are TRBV27 and TRBJ1-5; 7 bases line up with TRBD1. V lost 5 bases to trimming and J lost 7 bases; unmatched junction nucleotides: 8. CDR1 and CDR2 from the germline V gene are MNHEY and SMNVEV (reference sequence). This CDR3 comprises 14 residues. CDR3 amino acids: CASSTRQGEQPQHF. Written as DNA, the CDR3 is TGTGCCAGCAGTACCCGACAGGGCGAGCAGCCCCAGCATTTT.

The rearrangement uses TRBV27 and TRBJ2-2; 9 nucleotides align to TRBD1. This CDR3 is built from 15 residues. With V trimmed by 5 bases and J by 4 bases, 5 bases remained unmatched. CDR1 and CDR2 (germline): MNHEY, SMNVEV (reference sequence). CDR3 sequence reads: CASSPGTGPTGELFF. The DNA for the CDR3 is TGTGCCAGCAGTCCCGGGACAGGGCCCACCGGGGAGCTGTTTTTT.

The V and J genes are TRBV4-1 and TRBJ1-6; D is unresolved. V dropped 1 base and J dropped 10 bases, with 8 bases sitting between them. This CDR3 has 13 residues. Germline V gene lookup returns CDR1 MGHRA and CDR2 YSYEKL. In nucleotides, the CDR3 is TGCGCCAGCAGCCAAGTTCGAGGGTCACCCCTCCACTTT. Its protein is CASSQVRGSPLHF.